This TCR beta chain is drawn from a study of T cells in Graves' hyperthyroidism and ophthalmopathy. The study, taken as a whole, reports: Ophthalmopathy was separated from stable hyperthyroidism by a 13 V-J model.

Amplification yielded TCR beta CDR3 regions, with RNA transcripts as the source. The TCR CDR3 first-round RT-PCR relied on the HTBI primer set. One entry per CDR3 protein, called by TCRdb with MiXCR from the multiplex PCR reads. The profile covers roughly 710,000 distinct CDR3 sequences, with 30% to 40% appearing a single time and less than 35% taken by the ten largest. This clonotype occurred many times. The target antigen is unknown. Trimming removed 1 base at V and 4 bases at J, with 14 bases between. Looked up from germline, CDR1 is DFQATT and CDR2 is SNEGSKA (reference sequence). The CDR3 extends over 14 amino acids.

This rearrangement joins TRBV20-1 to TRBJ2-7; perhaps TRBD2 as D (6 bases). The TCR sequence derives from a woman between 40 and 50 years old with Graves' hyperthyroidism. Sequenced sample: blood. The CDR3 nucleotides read TGCAGTGCTAGAGTGCGGGGATTCCCTTACGAGCAGTACTTC. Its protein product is CSARVRGFPYEQYF.